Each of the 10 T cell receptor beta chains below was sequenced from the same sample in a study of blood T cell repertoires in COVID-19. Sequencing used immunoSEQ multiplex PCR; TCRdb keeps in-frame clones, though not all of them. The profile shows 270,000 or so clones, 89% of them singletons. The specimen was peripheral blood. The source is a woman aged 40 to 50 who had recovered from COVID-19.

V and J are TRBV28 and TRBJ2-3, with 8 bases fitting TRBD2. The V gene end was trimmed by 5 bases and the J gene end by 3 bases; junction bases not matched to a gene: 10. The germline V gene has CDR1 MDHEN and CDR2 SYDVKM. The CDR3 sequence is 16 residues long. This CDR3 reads CASSTPGGAITDTQYF. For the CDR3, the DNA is TGTGCCAGCAGTACCCCCGGGGGGGCCATAACAGATACGCAGTATTTT.

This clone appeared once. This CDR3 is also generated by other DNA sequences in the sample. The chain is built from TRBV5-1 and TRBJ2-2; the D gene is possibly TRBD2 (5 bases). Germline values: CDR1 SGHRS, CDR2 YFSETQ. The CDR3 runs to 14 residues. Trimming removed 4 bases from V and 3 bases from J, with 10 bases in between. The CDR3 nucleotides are TGCGCCAGCAGCACCGGACTGGACACCGGGGAGCTGTTTTTT. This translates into CASSTGLDTGELFF.

The CDR3 is CASSPPTGVLYGYTF. The CDR3 DNA sequence: TGTGCCAGCAGTCCACCGACAGGAGTGTTGTATGGCTACACCTTC. This chain connects TRBV2 to TRBJ1-2, with D tentatively TRBD1 (6 bases). V was clipped by 5 bases and J by 5 bases, with 18 bases between them. The CDR3 contains 15 residues. CDR1 and CDR2 from the germline V gene are SNHLY and FYNNEI.

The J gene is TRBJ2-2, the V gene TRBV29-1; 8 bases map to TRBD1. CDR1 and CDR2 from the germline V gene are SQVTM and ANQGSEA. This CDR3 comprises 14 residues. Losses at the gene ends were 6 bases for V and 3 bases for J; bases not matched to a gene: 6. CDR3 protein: CSVRTGRDTGELFF. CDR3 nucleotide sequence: TGCAGCGTCCGGACAGGGAGAGACACCGGGGAGCTGTTTTTT.

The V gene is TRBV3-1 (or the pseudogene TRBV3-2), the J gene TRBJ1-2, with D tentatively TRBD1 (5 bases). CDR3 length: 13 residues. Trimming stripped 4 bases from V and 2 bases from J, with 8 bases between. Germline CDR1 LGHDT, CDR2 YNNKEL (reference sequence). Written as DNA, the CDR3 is TGTGCCAGCAGCCCCTACAGGAACTATGGCTACACCTTC. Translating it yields CASSPYRNYGYTF.

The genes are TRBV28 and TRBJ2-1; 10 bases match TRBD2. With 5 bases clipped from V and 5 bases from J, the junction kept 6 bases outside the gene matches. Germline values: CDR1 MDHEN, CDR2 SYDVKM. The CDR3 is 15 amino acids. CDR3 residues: CASSIAGGPHNEQFF. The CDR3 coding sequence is TGTGCCAGCAGTATAGCGGGGGGCCCCCACAATGAGCAGTTCTTC.

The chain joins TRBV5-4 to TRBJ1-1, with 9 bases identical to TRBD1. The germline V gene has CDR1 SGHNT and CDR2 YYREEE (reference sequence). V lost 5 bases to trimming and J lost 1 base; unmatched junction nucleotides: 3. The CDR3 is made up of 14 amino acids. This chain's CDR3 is CASSLQGANTEAFF. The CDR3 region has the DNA TGTGCCAGCAGTCTACAGGGGGCGAACACTGAAGCTTTCTTT.

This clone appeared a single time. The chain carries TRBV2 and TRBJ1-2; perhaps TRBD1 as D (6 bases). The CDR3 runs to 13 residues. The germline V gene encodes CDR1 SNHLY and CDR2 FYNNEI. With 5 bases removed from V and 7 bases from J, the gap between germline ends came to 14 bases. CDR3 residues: CASSLVRGFGYTF. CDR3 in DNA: TGTGCCAGCAGTTTGGTCAGGGGTTTTGGCTACACCTTC.

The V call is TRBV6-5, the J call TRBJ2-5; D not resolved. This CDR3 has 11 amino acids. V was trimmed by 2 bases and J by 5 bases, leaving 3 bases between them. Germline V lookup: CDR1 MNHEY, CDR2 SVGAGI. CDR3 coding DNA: TGTGCCAGCAGTTACGAGGAGACCCAGTACTTC. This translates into CASSYEETQYF.

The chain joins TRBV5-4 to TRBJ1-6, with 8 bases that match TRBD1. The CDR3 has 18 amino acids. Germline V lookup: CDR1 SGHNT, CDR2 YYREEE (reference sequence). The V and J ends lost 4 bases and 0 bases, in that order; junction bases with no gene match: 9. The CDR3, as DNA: TGTGCCAGCAGCCCACGGACAGGGTCCAGCTCCTATAATTCACCCCTCCACTTT. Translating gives CASSPRTGSSSYNSPLHF. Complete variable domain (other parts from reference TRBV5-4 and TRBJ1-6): ETGVTQSPTHLIKTRGQQVTLRCSSQSGHNTVSWYQQALGQGPQFIFQYYREEENGRGNFPPRFSGLQFPNYSSELNVNALELDDSALYLCASSPRTGSSSYNSPLHFGNGTRLTVT.